Each of the 15 T cell receptor beta chains below was sequenced from the same sample in a study of blood T cell repertoires in COVID-19. Repertoires were generated with immunoSEQ multiplex PCR, while TCRdb's copy carries only in-frame clones and drops some. The repertoire consists of 70,000 or so clones, with 60% to 85% occurring once and the leading ten covering 20% to 25%. The material sequenced was peripheral blood. All receptors derive from a human donor in a cohort sampled during active COVID-19.

The CDR3 DNA sequence: TGTGCCAGCAGGCCAGGGGGCGACACCGGGGAGCTGTTTTTT. It specifies CASRPGGDTGELFF. V and J are TRBV6-5 and TRBJ2-2; 8 bases are shared with TRBD1. CDR1 is MNHEY and CDR2 is SVGAGI in the germline V gene. The V and J ends lost 6 bases and 3 bases, in that order; junction bases with no gene match: 3. The CDR3 runs to 14 residues.

On this clone itself: A read error may produce the germline difference seen at one junction end. The chain recombines TRBV7-7 with TRBJ2-3; D perhaps matches TRBD1 (6 bases). Germline V lookup: CDR1 SSHAT, CDR2 FNYEAQ (reference sequence). The CDR3 totals 14 residues. CDR3 coding DNA: TGTGCTAGCAGCCCAGGGGTTAGCACAGATACGCAGTATTTT. Translated: CASSPGVSTDTQYF.

The rearrangement joins TRBV9 to TRBJ2-2; TRBD2 agrees at 10 bases. Germline V gives CDR1 SGDLS, CDR2 YYNGEE. CDR3 length: 17 residues. The ends lost 0 bases at V and 4 bases at J; junction bases unmatched: 6. DNA for the CDR3: TGTGCCAGCAGCGTAGCCAGCGGGGGGGCAGTCACCGGGGAGCTGTTTTTT. Amino acid sequence: CASSVASGGAVTGELFF.

The chain combines TRBV11-3 with TRBJ2-2; 10 bases align to TRBD1. The V gene end was trimmed by 5 bases and the J gene end by 3 bases; junction bases not matched to a gene: 3. Germline V gene data show CDR1 as SGHNT and CDR2 as YENEEA. The CDR3 length is 15 residues. The CDR3 here is CASSPGQGDTGELFF. The DNA of the CDR3 is TGTGCCAGCAGCCCCGGACAGGGGGACACCGGGGAGCTGTTTTTT.

The chain employs TRBV9 and TRBJ2-3; D ambiguous. Trimming removed 1 base from V and 2 bases from J, with 11 bases in between. Germline V gene data show CDR1 as SGDLS and CDR2 as YYNGEE. This CDR3 region has 15 residues. CDR3 protein: CASSVSRLITDTQYF. CDR3 sequence (DNA): TGTGCCAGCAGCGTAAGCAGACTCATCACAGATACGCAGTATTTT.

J is TRBJ2-3 and V is TRBV6-1; D is ambiguous. CDR3 length: 10 residues. Deletions cut 2 bases from V and 10 bases from J, with 4 bases between. CDR1 is MNHNS and CDR2 is SASEGT in the germline V gene. CDR3 protein: CASSESAQYF. In DNA, the CDR3 is TGTGCCAGCAGTGAATCGGCGCAGTATTTT.

This clone was recorded a few times. J is TRBJ1-2 and V is TRBV7-2; 8 nucleotides align to TRBD1. The CDR3 sequence is 14 residues long. V was clipped by 1 base and J by 10 bases; unmatched bases: 8. Germline loops: CDR1 SGHTA, CDR2 FQGNSA. The CDR3 DNA follows: TGTGCCAGCAGCTTAGGTGGACAGGGAGGAACCTACACCTTC. It encodes CASSLGGQGGTYTF.

The table lists this clone with a count of one. The chain carries TRBV4-3 and TRBJ1-6; TRBD1 aligns across 9 bases. The CDR3 has 17 amino acids. With V trimmed by 4 bases and J by 1 base, 5 bases remained unmatched. CDR1 and CDR2 (germline): LGHNA, YSLEER. The CDR3 sequence is CASSLTDRGSYNSPLHF. The CDR3 DNA is TGCGCCAGCAGCCTAACGGACAGGGGATCCTATAATTCACCCCTCCACTTT.

This clone has more than one count but fewer than ten. The chain carries TRBV20-1 and TRBJ2-1; maybe TRBD2 (5 bases). CDR1 is DFQATT, CDR2 SNEGSKA, per germline (reference sequence). The CDR3 is 14 residues long. V was trimmed by 3 bases and J by 10 bases, leaving 19 bases between them. The DNA of the CDR3 is TGCAGTGCTAGTAAAGGACTCGCCAACGAGGAGCAGTTCTTC. Translating it yields CSASKGLANEEQFF.

The gene calls are TRBV21-1 and TRBJ2-1; the table gives TRBD2 as D, unverified against the DNA. TRBV21-1 corresponds to a pseudogene. This CDR3 has 17 amino acids. CDR3 sequence: CASSPSRGTSSYNEQFF. In DNA form, the CDR3 reads TGTGCCAGCAGCCCTTCAAGGGGGACTAGCTCCTACAATGAGCAGTTCTTC.

The chain recombines TRBV9 with TRBJ2-5, with 12 bases matching TRBD2. V was pared by 0 bases and J by 5 bases, with 8 bases of the junction left unmatched. Germline V gene sequence: CDR1 SGDLS, CDR2 YYNGEE. The CDR3 totals 17 residues. DNA for the CDR3: TGTGCCAGCAGCGTAGGCCCTAGCGGGAGGGGAGGGGAGACCCAGTACTTC. As protein: CASSVGPSGRGGETQYF.

CDR3: CASGTAYNEKLFF. The CDR3, as DNA: TGTGCCTCCGGGACAGCTTATAATGAAAAACTGTTTTTT. The chain couples TRBV2 to TRBJ1-4, with 7 nucleotides matching TRBD1. In germline, CDR1 is SNHLY, CDR2 FYNNEI. After removal of 11 bases from V and 4 bases from J, the junction contained 7 bases not matched to a gene. This CDR3 is 13 amino acids long.

This clone was recorded a few times. The chain carries TRBV5-1 and TRBJ2-3; the D gene is possibly TRBD2 (6 bases). The CDR3 is made up of 16 amino acids. Germline lookup yields CDR1 SGHRS and CDR2 YFSETQ. V lost 0 bases and J lost 2, with 13 bases in between. The CDR3 here is CASSLAVGGPTDTQYF. CDR3 DNA: TGCGCCAGCAGCTTGGCCGTCGGGGGACCCACAGATACGCAGTATTTT.

The chain combines TRBV4-1 with TRBJ2-7; D possibly corresponds to TRBD1 (7 bases). V lost 1 base and J lost 5, with 15 bases in between. The V gene's germline CDR1 is MGHRA and CDR2 YSYEKL. The CDR3 runs 15 residues. CDR3 nucleotide sequence: TGCGCCAGCAGCCAAGTAGCCGACAGGGAGGACGAGCAGTACTTC. Translated, it gives CASSQVADREDEQYF.

The rearrangement uses TRBV9 and TRBJ2-1; 12 bases are a match to TRBD2. The CDR3 contains 15 residues. V lost 5 bases, J lost 7 bases, and 7 bases stayed unmatched. CDR1 and CDR2 from the germline V gene are SGDLS and YYNGEE. The CDR3 here is CASSYRLAGANEQFF. DNA of the CDR3: TGTGCCAGCAGTTATCGACTAGCGGGAGCGAATGAGCAGTTCTTC.